The 15 T cell receptor beta chains in this list originate from one sample, sequenced in a study of STAT3 mutations in large granular lymphocyte leukemia. The study, taken as a whole, reports: Every T-cell large granular lymphocyte leukemia patient had at least one immunodominant TCR beta clonotype.

Repertoires were generated with immunoSEQ multiplex PCR, while TCRdb's copy carries only in-frame clones and drops some. This table holds around 13,000 clones, 90% found once. These receptors' targets are unknown. Sequences were obtained from peripheral blood mononuclear cells. These receptor sequences come from a man aged 35-49 years with T-cell large granular lymphocyte leukemia. Some clones in this sample may be carry-over from other donors' samples.

This sequence joins TRBV6-1 and TRBJ1-3; D is possibly TRBD1 (6 bases). Germline V gene sequence: CDR1 MNHNS, CDR2 SASEGT. The CDR3 contains 15 residues. Trimming removed 4 bases from V and 0 bases from J, with 10 bases in between. CDR3 bases: TGTGCCAGCAGTGTTTTACAGGGCTCTGGAAACACCATATATTTT. The encoded protein is CASSVLQGSGNTIYF.

By share, this clone ranks as medium-sized. The chain combines TRBV27 with TRBJ2-3; D is ambiguous. The CDR3 totals 15 residues. V was pared by 0 bases and J by 4 bases, with 11 bases between. Germline CDR1 is MNHEY and CDR2 is SMNVEV (reference sequence). For the CDR3, the DNA is TGTGCCAGCAGTTTATCAAGAGTTTCAGCAGATACGCAGTATTTT. It translates to CASSLSRVSADTQYF.

This clone occurred a few times. Here the CDR3 reads CASSHGQNSNQPQHF. DNA of the CDR3: TGTGCCAGCTCACATGGACAGAATAGCAATCAGCCCCAGCATTTT. The chain couples TRBV18 to TRBJ1-5, with D possibly being TRBD1 (6 bases). The CDR3 length is 15 residues. Germline V lookup: CDR1 KGHSH, CDR2 LQKENI. V was trimmed by 4 bases and J by 0 bases, leaving 10 bases between them.

The chain uses TRBV5-4 and TRBJ2-5; 12 positions agree with TRBD2. Germline CDR1 reads SGHNT; CDR2 reads YYREEE (reference sequence). V lost 4 bases to trimming and J lost 2 bases; unmatched junction nucleotides: 6. There are 16 residues in the CDR3. The CDR3: CASSQGLAGLQETQYF. The CDR3 nucleotides read TGTGCCAGCAGCCAAGGACTAGCGGGGTTGCAAGAGACCCAGTACTTC.

The V and J genes are TRBV11-2 and TRBJ1-1; D is possibly TRBD1 (5 bases). Per germline, CDR1 SGHAT and CDR2 FQNNGV. This CDR3 region has 13 residues. Trimming cost V 4 bases and J 10 bases, with 16 bases left between them. CDR3 loop: CASSSRLGVGAFF. The CDR3 nucleotides read TGTGCCAGCAGCTCCCGATTGGGGGTCGGAGCTTTCTTT.

The chain links TRBV19 to TRBJ2-7, with 7 bases fitting TRBD2. Germline CDR1 reads LNHDA; CDR2 reads SQIVND (reference sequence). With 1 base clipped from V and 4 bases from J, the junction kept 1 base outside the gene matches. This CDR3 has 13 amino acids. CDR3 sequence (DNA): TGTGCCAGTAGTATAGGGGAGGGTTACGAGCAGTACTTC. This encodes CASSIGEGYEQYF. Based on the CDR3 plus reference TRBV19 and TRBJ2-7, the full variable domain is DGGITQSPKYLFRKEGQNVTLSCEQNLNHDAMYWYRQDPGQGLRLIYYSQIVNDFQKGDIAEGYSVSREKKESFPLTVTSAQKNPTAFYLCASSIGEGYEQYFGPGTRLTVT.

The genes are TRBV5-6 and TRBJ2-5, with 7 positions matching TRBD2. Germline-derived CDR1 and CDR2 are SGHDT and YYEEEE. Germline trimming cut 6 bases from V and 4 bases from J; bases unmatched to any gene: 12. The CDR3 length is 15 residues. The chain's CDR3 is CASTTWNGGRETQYF. In nucleotides, the CDR3 is TGTGCCAGCACCACTTGGAACGGGGGGAGAGAGACCCAGTACTTC.

The chain couples TRBV6-1 to TRBJ1-5, with D tentatively TRBD1 (5 bases). This CDR3 comprises 14 residues. Trimming stripped 7 bases from V and 5 bases from J, with 15 bases between. Germline assignment: CDR1 MNHNS and CDR2 SASEGT. CDR3 in DNA: TGTGCCAGCACCGCCAGGGCTCGGGATCAGCCCCAGCATTTT. This encodes CASTARARDQPQHF.

The V gene is TRBV7-2, the J gene TRBJ1-6; D is ambiguous. The CDR3 covers 13 residues. Looked up from germline, CDR1 is SGHTA and CDR2 is FQGNSA. The V and J ends lost 5 bases and 8 bases respectively, with 10 bases between them. CDR3: CASSIGGDSPLHF. The CDR3 DNA reads TGTGCCAGCAGCATAGGTGGGGATTCACCCCTCCACTTT.

The J gene is TRBJ2-1, the V gene TRBV7-9; TRBD2 might be the D (6 bases). CDR3 size: 12 residues. CDR1 and CDR2 (germline): SEHNR, FQNEAQ (reference sequence). The DNA of the CDR3 is TGTGCAGTCGTGGAGGGGTACAATGAGCAGTTCTTC. It encodes CAVVEGYNEQFF.

DNA of the CDR3: TGCGCCAGCAGCCAAGATTGGCCAGGGGGGTATGAAAAACTGTTTTTT. Amino acid sequence: CASSQDWPGGYEKLFF. The V call is TRBV4-3, the J call TRBJ1-4, with 7 bases lining up with TRBD1. Germline V gene data show CDR1 as LGHNA and CDR2 as YSLEER. Trimming removed 0 bases from V and 6 bases from J; junction bases left unmatched: 7. The CDR3 runs to 16 residues.

The V gene is TRBV7-9, the J gene TRBJ2-5; a weak D match, TRBD2 (6 bases). Deletions cut 5 bases from V and 5 bases from J, with 18 bases between. This CDR3 spans 15 amino acids. Germline CDR1 and CDR2: SEHNR and FQNEAQ (reference sequence). The CDR3 protein is CASSPMIASVETQYF. The CDR3 coding sequence is TGTGCCAGCAGCCCCATGATAGCTAGCGTGGAGACCCAGTACTTC.

Of note for this clone: This specimen includes other DNA sequences encoding the same CDR3. The CDR3 nucleotides are TGTGCCTGGAGTGTTGAGGCGAACACTGAAGCTTTCTTT. Protein product: CAWSVEANTEAFF. This chain links TRBV30 with TRBJ1-1; D remains unclear. The CDR3 spans 13 residues. The germline CDR1 and CDR2 sequences are GTSNPN and SVGIG (reference sequence). Trimming stripped 0 bases from V and 1 base from J, with 6 bases between.

The rearrangement links TRBV7-9 to TRBJ2-3, with D perhaps TRBD2 (6 bases). This CDR3 is built from 14 residues. V was shortened by 8 bases and J by 4 bases, with 16 bases between the two germline ends. The germline V gene has CDR1 SEHNR and CDR2 FQNEAQ (reference sequence). CDR3 region: CASVISPGADTQYF. For the CDR3, the DNA is TGTGCCAGCGTGATAAGCCCGGGGGCAGATACGCAGTATTTT. Full variable domain (outside the CDR3, taken from reference TRBV7-9 and TRBJ2-3): DTGVSQNPRHKITKRGQNVTFRCDPISEHNRLYWYRQTLGQGPEFLTYFQNEAQLEKSRLLSDRFSAERPKGSFSTLEIQRTEQGDSAMYLCASVISPGADTQYFGPGTRLTVL.

This sequence joins TRBV6-5 and TRBJ2-7, with TRBD1 matching over 7 bases. V lost 7 bases and J lost 3; bases outside the gene matches: 6. Germline-derived CDR1 and CDR2 are MNHEY and SVGAGI. The CDR3 extends over 13 amino acids. The CDR3 is CASKGTENYEQYF. The CDR3 coding sequence is TGTGCCAGCAAGGGGACAGAGAACTACGAGCAGTACTTC.